This T cell receptor (beta chain) was captured in a study of preoperative IRX-2 immunotherapy in early breast cancer. Germline loops: CDR1 SGDLS, CDR2 YYNGEE. The CDR3 covers 14 residues. With 4 bases removed from V and 0 bases from J, the gap between germline ends came to 10 bases. Assay used: immunoSEQ multiplex PCR; TCRdb lists only in-frame clones, some missing. The sample shows around 25,000 clones, 90% to 95% of them seen only once. Specified treatment: preoperative locoregional IRX-2 cytokine immunotherapy. Preoperative locoregional IRX-2 cytokine immunotherapy was tested in the phase Ib source study.

The chain has TRBV9 and TRBJ1-1, with D hard to call. Sample: tumor tissue, taken after IRX-2 immunotherapy. The sequence was collected from a human donor with breast cancer. The CDR3: CASSPRILNTEAFF. As DNA, the CDR3 is TGTGCCAGCAGCCCTCGGATTTTGAACACTGAAGCTTTCTTT.